This T cell receptor (beta chain) was retrieved from a study of shared clonotypes between healthy human individuals. For the study at large: Each donor's CD4 naive and CD4 memory cells filled three plates apiece, CD8 naive two, and CD8 memory one. Study-level results: For naive CD4 cells, roughly 5% of clonotypes were shared across a handful of donors. Generally, naive subsets came out with larger estimated richness than memory subsets.

Of note for this clone: Its cognate antigen is unknown.

Germline V gives CDR1 MNHNS, CDR2 SASEGT. The CDR3 sequence is 15 residues long. Losses at the gene ends were 2 bases for V and 7 bases for J; bases not matched to a gene: 6. Genomic DNA per cell subset filled all wells of several immunoSEQ plates. The table came from immunoSEQ multiplex PCR; TCRdb's copy has only in-frame clones and leaves some out. Among roughly 100,000 clones listed, approximately 70% were seen once. The V gene is TRBV6-1, the J gene TRBJ2-7; TRBD2 matches 12 bases. The sequence was obtained from a woman aged 30 to 39 in good health. The sample was memory CD8+ T cells sorted from blood. Subset noted: CD45RO+ cells pooled with CCR7-negative TemRA cells. In nucleotides, the CDR3 is TGTGCCAGCAGTGAACCTAGCGGGAGGGCGCGTGAGCAGTACTTC. Translation: CASSEPSGRAREQYF.